This TCR beta chain came from a study of blood T cells in healthy people across ages. Study-level findings and limits: Donor CMV infection status was unknown, possibly confounding age-related changes in expanded clonotypes.

It was with a sample-barcoded 5' primer and a J-beta primer mix that a second PCR of roughly 6 to 12 cycles was run. Tags on each cDNA molecule came from a template-switch adaptor with 12 random nucleotides. TCRdb reprocessed the 5' RACE reads via MiXCR and lists one record per CDR3 protein. The sample consists of about 1 million distinct CDR3 sequences, under 45% of them appearing once. Isolation per sample recovered at least 7 million PBMCs. There are 13 residues in the CDR3. The ends were cut back, 8 bases at V and 7 bases at J, with 15 bases in the middle. There are a few counts of this clonotype. Its target is not known.

V and J are TRBV12-3 or TRBV12-4 and TRBJ1-5; a weak D match, TRBD1 (5 bases). This receptor was obtained from a woman aged 55-69 years in good health. The sample comprised blood. The CDR3 DNA follows: TGTGCCAGCGTAAGGGGAGGGGACCAGCCCCAGCATTTT. Its translation is CASVRGGDQPQHF.